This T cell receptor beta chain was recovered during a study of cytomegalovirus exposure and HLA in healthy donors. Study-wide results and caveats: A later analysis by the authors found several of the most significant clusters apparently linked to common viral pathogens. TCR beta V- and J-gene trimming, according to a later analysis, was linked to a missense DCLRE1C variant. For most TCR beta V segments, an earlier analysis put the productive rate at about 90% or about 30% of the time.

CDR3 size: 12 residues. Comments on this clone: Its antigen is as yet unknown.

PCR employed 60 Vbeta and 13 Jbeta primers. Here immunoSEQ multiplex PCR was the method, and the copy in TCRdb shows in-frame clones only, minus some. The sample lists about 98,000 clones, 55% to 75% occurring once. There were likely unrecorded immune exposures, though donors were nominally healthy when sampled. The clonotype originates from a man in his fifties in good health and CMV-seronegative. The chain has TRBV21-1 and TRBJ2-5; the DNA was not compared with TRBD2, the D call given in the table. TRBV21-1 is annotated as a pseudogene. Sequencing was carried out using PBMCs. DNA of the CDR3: TGTGCCAGCGGGGGGGGTAGAGAGACCCAGTACTTC. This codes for CASGGGRETQYF.